The next 21 T cell receptor beta chains were all read from a single sample in a study of shared clonotypes between healthy human individuals. Using immunoSEQ multiplex PCR, the repertoire was profiled, and TCRdb retains in-frame clones only, with some absent. Altogether more than 2,000,000 clones are present, more than 80% being singletons, with the ten largest covering over 0.12%. Sequencing was performed on naive CD4+ T cells sorted from blood. As for subset: CD45RA+ positively selected. These receptors all come from a young man in good health.

The chain employs TRBV6-5 and TRBJ1-2, with D possibly being TRBD1 (5 bases). CDR3 size: 14 residues. Germline V gives CDR1 MNHEY, CDR2 SVGAGI. Trimming took 0 bases from V and 4 from J, leaving 9 bases between them. The CDR3 coding sequence is TGTGCCAGCAGTTACTCGGGGCAGGTCTATGGCTACACCTTC. Amino acid sequence: CASSYSGQVYGYTF.

Comment on this clone: Other DNA sequences in this specimen translate into the identical CDR3. The CDR3 bases are TGTGCCAGCAGCGTAGGCGGGGGAACTAGCACAGATACGCAGTATTTT. Protein product: CASSVGGGTSTDTQYF. The chain combines TRBV9 with TRBJ2-3, with 7 bases that match TRBD2. Looked up from germline, CDR1 is SGDLS and CDR2 is YYNGEE. V lost 0 bases to trimming and J lost 0 bases; unmatched junction nucleotides: 4. The CDR3 loop spans 16 amino acids.

J is TRBJ2-3 and V is TRBV7-3; D tentatively fits TRBD1 or TRBD2 (5 bases each). The CDR3 consists of 15 residues. CDR1 and CDR2 from the germline V gene are SGHTA and FQGTGA. V was shortened by 1 base and J by 7 bases, with 15 bases between the two germline ends. CDR3 region: CASSLMGPETHTQYF. In nucleotides, the CDR3 is TGTGCCAGCAGCTTAATGGGACCCGAAACCCATACGCAGTATTTT.

This clone turned up a few times. The J gene is TRBJ1-6, the V gene TRBV7-8; 7 bases are shared with TRBD1. Germline lookup yields CDR1 SGHVS and CDR2 FQNEAQ. V shed 2 bases, J shed 0 bases, and the junction held 7 bases outside the gene matches. The CDR3 consists of 18 residues. CDR3 residues: CASSLPGRDSSYNSPLHF. The CDR3, as DNA: TGTGCCAGCAGCTTACCGGGACGGGACAGCTCCTATAATTCACCCCTCCACTTT.

J is TRBJ2-7 and V is TRBV6-1; 10 nucleotides agree with TRBD2. Germline loops: CDR1 MNHNS, CDR2 SASEGT. CDR3 length: 14 amino acids. The ends lost 6 bases at V and 2 bases at J; junction bases unmatched: 4. The CDR3: CASSLTSGAYEQYF. The CDR3 nucleotides read TGTGCCAGCAGCCTAACTAGCGGGGCCTACGAGCAGTACTTC.

This clone has a single count. V and J are TRBV19 and TRBJ1-5; 10 bases agree with TRBD1. The CDR3 is 16 residues long. Losses at the gene ends were 3 bases for V and 0 bases for J; bases not matched to a gene: 2. Germline CDR1 reads LNHDA; CDR2 reads SQIVND (reference sequence). The CDR3 here is CASSMRDRGSNQPQHF. CDR3 nucleotides: TGTGCCAGTAGTATGAGGGACAGGGGTAGCAATCAGCCCCAGCATTTT.

Comment on this clone: Other DNA variants within this sample encode the same CDR3. The chain combines TRBV6-6 with TRBJ2-7, with 9 bases matching TRBD2. CDR1 is MNHNY and CDR2 is SVGAGI in the germline V gene (reference sequence). V was pared by 2 bases and J by 3 bases, with 5 bases of the junction left unmatched. CDR3 length: 15 residues. The DNA for the CDR3 is TGTGCCAGCAGTTACGGGTTAGCGGGGGACTACGAGCAGTACTTC. Protein sequence: CASSYGLAGDYEQYF.

The CDR3 reads CASSQEVTSGRHNEQFF. Written as DNA, the CDR3 is TGCGCCAGCAGCCAAGAAGTGACTAGCGGTCGTCACAATGAGCAGTTCTTC. The rearrangement links TRBV4-3 to TRBJ2-1; 9 bases match TRBD2. Germline trimming cut 0 bases from V and 5 bases from J; bases unmatched to any gene: 8. This CDR3 contains 17 residues. Germline V lookup: CDR1 LGHNA, CDR2 YSLEER.

The rearrangement uses TRBV19 and TRBJ1-3; D remains ambiguous. V lost 6 bases, J lost 4 bases, and 16 bases lay in between. Germline CDR1 and CDR2: LNHDA and SQIVND (reference sequence). The CDR3 runs 15 residues. CDR3 sequence reads: CASRNPTGSGNTIYF. For the CDR3, the DNA is TGTGCCAGTAGGAACCCGACGGGGTCGGGAAACACCATATATTTT. The full variable domain, with the rest looked up from reference TRBV19 and TRBJ1-3, is DGGITQSPKYLFRKEGQNVTLSCEQNLNHDAMYWYRQDPGQGLRLIYYSQIVNDFQKGDIAEGYSVSREKKESFPLTVTSAQKNPTAFYLCASRNPTGSGNTIYFGEGSWLTVV.

This rearrangement joins TRBV5-4 to TRBJ2-7; 11 bases are a match to TRBD1. Germline V gene lookup returns CDR1 SGHNT and CDR2 YYREEE (reference sequence). V lost 4 bases, J lost 3 bases, and 6 bases stayed unmatched. This CDR3 has 15 residues. The CDR3 spells CASSAGQGGLYEQYF. The CDR3 bases are TGTGCCAGCAGCGCGGGACAGGGGGGGCTCTACGAGCAGTACTTC.

J is TRBJ2-7 and V is TRBV10-3; the D call may be TRBD1 or TRBD2 (5 bases each). The germline V and J ends were trimmed by 4 bases and 5 bases, with 12 bases remaining between them. Germline assignment: CDR1 ENHRY and CDR2 SYGVKD. This CDR3 is 13 amino acids long. CDR3 coding DNA: TGTGCCATCAGTGGGGGGACCACGGACGAGCAGTACTTC. Translated, it gives CAISGGTTDEQYF.

The CDR3 DNA sequence: TGTGCCATCAGTGCTGGCTCCAACTACGAGCAGTACTTC. Translation: CAISAGSNYEQYF. This chain connects TRBV10-3 to TRBJ2-7, with D unresolved. In germline, CDR1 is ENHRY, CDR2 SYGVKD. The V gene lost 4 bases and the J gene lost 3 bases, with 10 bases spanning the gap. The CDR3 has 13 residues.

The chain joins TRBV13 to TRBJ2-6; D not certain. The CDR3 has 15 amino acids. The V gene's germline CDR1 is PRHDT and CDR2 FYEKMQ (reference sequence). Trimming took 6 bases from V and 0 from J, leaving 9 bases between them. In nucleotides, the CDR3 is TGTGCCAGCAGTTTCAAGGTCTCTGGGGCCAACGTCCTGACTTTC. It yields the protein CASSFKVSGANVLTF.

The chain has TRBV7-2 and TRBJ1-6; tentative D call: TRBD1 (5 bases). V was pared by 5 bases and J by 13 bases, with 18 bases between. From germline, CDR1 is SGHTA and CDR2 FQGNSA. The CDR3 length is 14 residues. This CDR3 is CASSPRTGEGPLHF. CDR3 sequence (DNA): TGTGCCAGCAGCCCTCGGACCGGGGAGGGGCCCCTCCACTTT.

Notes on this clone: Other nucleotide sequences in the sample specify the same CDR3. This CDR3 is CASSSTGGYEQYF. The CDR3 nucleotides read TGCGCCAGCAGCTCGACCGGCGGGTACGAGCAGTACTTC. The chain has TRBV5-1 and TRBJ2-7, with D tentatively TRBD2 (5 bases). The germline V gene has CDR1 SGHRS and CDR2 YFSETQ. The CDR3 is 13 amino acids. With 3 bases removed from V and 4 bases from J, the gap between germline ends came to 11 bases.

This chain links TRBV7-2 with TRBJ1-3; D remains ambiguous. This CDR3 comprises 13 residues. Per the germline V gene, CDR1 is SGHTA and CDR2 is FQGNSA. The CDR3 here is CATSRESGNTIYF. CDR3 bases: TGTGCGACCTCCCGGGAGAGTGGAAACACCATATATTTT.

V gene TRBV6-5 combines with J gene TRBJ2-1, with 13 nucleotides matching TRBD2. The CDR3 loop spans 14 amino acids. Trimming removed 6 bases from V and 7 bases from J; junction bases left unmatched: 3. Germline V lookup: CDR1 MNHEY, CDR2 SVGAGI. The CDR3 is CASSQGLAGNEQFF. In DNA form, the CDR3 reads TGTGCCAGCAGCCAGGGACTAGCGGGAAATGAGCAGTTCTTC.

This clone was seen just once. The rearrangement joins TRBV6-1 to TRBJ1-2, with a tentative D call TRBD1 (5 bases). This CDR3 has 15 amino acids. Trimming stripped 0 bases from V and 5 bases from J, with 13 bases between. Germline values: CDR1 MNHNS, CDR2 SASEGT. The DNA for the CDR3 is TGTGCCAGCAGTGAAGCTCTGGCAGGGACGTATGGCTACACCTTC. It specifies CASSEALAGTYGYTF.

The chain joins TRBV5-1 to TRBJ2-3; D possibly corresponds to TRBD2 (6 bases). The V and J ends lost 1 base and 0 bases respectively, with 12 bases between them. CDR3 size: 16 residues. The V gene's germline CDR1 is SGHRS and CDR2 YFSETQ. The CDR3, as DNA: TGCGCCAGCAGCTTGTTCGCGGGGTCAAGCACAGATACGCAGTATTTT. It translates to CASSLFAGSSTDTQYF. Filled out from reference TRBV5-1 and TRBJ2-3, the complete variable domain reads KAGVTQTPRYLIKTRGQQVTLSCSPISGHRSVSWYQQTPGQGLQFLFEYFSETQRNKGNFPGRFSGRQFSNSRSEMNVSTLELGDSALYLCASSLFAGSSTDTQYFGPGTRLTVL.

Concerning this clone: The same CDR3 can be traced to other DNA sequences in this sample. The rearrangement links TRBV19 to TRBJ1-5; D unresolved. This CDR3 contains 16 residues. V was pared by 1 base and J by 0 bases, with 10 bases between. The V gene's germline CDR1 is LNHDA and CDR2 SQIVND (reference sequence). The CDR3 DNA sequence: TGTGCCAGTAGTATAGGGCAAGTGAATAGCAATCAGCCCCAGCATTTT. The encoded protein is CASSIGQVNSNQPQHF.

This chain joins TRBV5-8 and TRBJ2-2; 9 bases line up with TRBD1. The germline V gene encodes CDR1 SGHTS and CDR2 YDEGEE. The CDR3 runs to 16 residues. Unmatched junction bases numbered 7, after V lost 3 bases and J lost 4 bases. CDR3 residues: CASSSTGTGTTGELFF. The CDR3 DNA sequence: TGTGCCAGCAGCTCGACCGGGACAGGGACCACCGGGGAGCTGTTTTTT.